The clone carrying this TCR beta chain was seen repeatedly, ten times or more. The CDR3 has 13 amino acids. Trimming stripped 6 bases from V and 2 bases from J, with 8 bases between. In germline, CDR1 is SGHTA, CDR2 FQGNSA. In TCRdb, the reads were re-called with MiXCR into one record per CDR3 protein. The data contain approximately 130,000 distinct CDR3 sequences, approximately 9.2% of them singletons. This sample was included in a study of T cell repertoires in cytomegalovirus infection. The gene calls are TRBV7-2 and TRBJ1-3; D not resolved. The sequencing input was PBMCs. This TCR was recovered from a human donor in good health (CMV status not recorded). Some clones in this sample may be carry-over from other donors' samples. The CDR3 DNA reads TGTGCCAGCAGATTCCCTCCTGGAAACACCATATATTTT. It is translated as CASRFPPGNTIYF.